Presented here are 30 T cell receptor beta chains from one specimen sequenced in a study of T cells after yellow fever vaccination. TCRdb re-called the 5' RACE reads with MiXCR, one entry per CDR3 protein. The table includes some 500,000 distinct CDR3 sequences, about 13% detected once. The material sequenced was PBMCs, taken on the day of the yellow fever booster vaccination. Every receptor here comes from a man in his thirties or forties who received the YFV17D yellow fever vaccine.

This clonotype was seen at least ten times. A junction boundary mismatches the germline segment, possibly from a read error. DNA for the CDR3: TGTGCTAGCAGCTTAGGGAGGGGGGTGAGCCAAGAGACCCAGTACTTC. Residues: CASSLGRGVSQETQYF. The chain has TRBV7-7 and TRBJ2-5; D possibly corresponds to TRBD2 (7 bases). Germline assignment: CDR1 SSHAT and CDR2 FNYEAQ (reference sequence). This CDR3 contains 16 residues.

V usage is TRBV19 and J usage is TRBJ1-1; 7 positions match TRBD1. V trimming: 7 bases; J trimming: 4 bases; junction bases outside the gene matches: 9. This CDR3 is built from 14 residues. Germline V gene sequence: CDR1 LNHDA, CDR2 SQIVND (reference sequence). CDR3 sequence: CASKWTGLATEAFF. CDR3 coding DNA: TGTGCCAGTAAATGGACAGGTCTGGCCACTGAAGCTTTCTTT.

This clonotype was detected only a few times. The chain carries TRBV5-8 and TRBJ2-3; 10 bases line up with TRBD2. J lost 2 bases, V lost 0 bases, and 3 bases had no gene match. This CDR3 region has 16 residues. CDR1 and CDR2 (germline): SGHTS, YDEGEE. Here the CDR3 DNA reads TGTGCCAGCAGCTTGGGGACTAGCGGATACACAGATACGCAGTATTTT. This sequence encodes CASSLGTSGYTDTQYF.

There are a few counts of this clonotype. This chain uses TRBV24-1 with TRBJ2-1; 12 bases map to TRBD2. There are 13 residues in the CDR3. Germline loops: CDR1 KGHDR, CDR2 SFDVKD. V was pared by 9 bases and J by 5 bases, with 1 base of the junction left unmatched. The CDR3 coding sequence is TGTGCCACCGGACTAGCGGGAAACAATGAGCAGTTCTTC. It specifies CATGLAGNNEQFF.

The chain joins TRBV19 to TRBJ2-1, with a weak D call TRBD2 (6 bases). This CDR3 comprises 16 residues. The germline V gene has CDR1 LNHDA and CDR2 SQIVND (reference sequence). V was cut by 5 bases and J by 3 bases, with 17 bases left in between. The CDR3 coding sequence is TGTGCCAGTAGTCGATCCCCGCGGGAACTCTACAATGAGCAGTTCTTC. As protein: CASSRSPRELYNEQFF.

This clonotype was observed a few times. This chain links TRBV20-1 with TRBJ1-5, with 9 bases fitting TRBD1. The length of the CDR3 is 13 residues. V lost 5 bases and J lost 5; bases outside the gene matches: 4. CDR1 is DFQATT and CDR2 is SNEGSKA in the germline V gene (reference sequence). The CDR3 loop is CSASDRGDQPQHF. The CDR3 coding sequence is TGCAGTGCTTCGGACAGGGGAGATCAGCCCCAGCATTTT.

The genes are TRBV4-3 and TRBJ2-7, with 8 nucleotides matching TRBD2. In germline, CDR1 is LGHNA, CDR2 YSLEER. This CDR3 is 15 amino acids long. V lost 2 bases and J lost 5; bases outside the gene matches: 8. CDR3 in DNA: TGCGCCAGCAGCCAATCACGGGACGGGAGGGACGAGCAGTACTTC. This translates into CASSQSRDGRDEQYF.

CDR3 nucleotides: TGTGCCAGCAGCCGGACAAGCAGCAATCAGCCCCAGCATTTT. It codes for CASSRTSSNQPQHF. The chain combines TRBV7-2 with TRBJ1-5; the D gene is possibly TRBD1 (5 bases). Deletions cut 5 bases from V and 1 base from J, with 9 bases between. Germline CDR1 reads SGHTA; CDR2 reads FQGNSA. There are 14 residues in the CDR3.

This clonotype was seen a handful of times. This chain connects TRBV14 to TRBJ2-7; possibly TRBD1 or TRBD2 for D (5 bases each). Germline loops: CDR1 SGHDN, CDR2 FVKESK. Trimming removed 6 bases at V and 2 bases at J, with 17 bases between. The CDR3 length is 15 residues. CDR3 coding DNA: TGTGCCAGCAGTCTCTCGTGGGGGAGAACCTACGAGCAGTACTTC. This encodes CASSLSWGRTYEQYF. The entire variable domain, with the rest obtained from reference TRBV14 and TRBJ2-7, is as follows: EAGVTQFPSHSVIEKGQTVTLRCDPISGHDNLYWYRRVMGKEIKFLLHFVKESKQDESGMPNNRFLAERTGGTYSTLKVQPAELEDSGVYFCASSLSWGRTYEQYFGPGTRLTVT.

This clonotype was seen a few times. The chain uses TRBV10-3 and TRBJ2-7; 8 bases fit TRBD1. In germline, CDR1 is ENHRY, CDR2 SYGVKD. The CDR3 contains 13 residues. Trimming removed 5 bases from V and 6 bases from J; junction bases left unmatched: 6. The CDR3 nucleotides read TGTGCCATCAGTCAGGCAGGGGGCTTCGAGCAGTACTTC. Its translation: CAISQAGGFEQYF.

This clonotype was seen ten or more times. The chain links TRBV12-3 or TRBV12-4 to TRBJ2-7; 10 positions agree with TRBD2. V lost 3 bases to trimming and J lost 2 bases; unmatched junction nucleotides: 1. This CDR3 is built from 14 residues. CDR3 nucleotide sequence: TGTGCCAGCAGTTTTCTAGCGGGGGCCTACGAGCAGTACTTC. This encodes CASSFLAGAYEQYF.

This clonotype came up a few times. The CDR3 DNA is TGCAGCGTTGATCGGGTAGCGGAAGACAATGAGCAGTTCTTC. Translating gives CSVDRVAEDNEQFF. The gene calls are TRBV29-1 and TRBJ2-1; TRBD2 is a possible D gene (6 bases). The CDR3 covers 14 residues. Trimming removed 3 bases at V and 5 bases at J, with 14 bases between. CDR1 is SQVTM, CDR2 ANQGSEA, per germline.

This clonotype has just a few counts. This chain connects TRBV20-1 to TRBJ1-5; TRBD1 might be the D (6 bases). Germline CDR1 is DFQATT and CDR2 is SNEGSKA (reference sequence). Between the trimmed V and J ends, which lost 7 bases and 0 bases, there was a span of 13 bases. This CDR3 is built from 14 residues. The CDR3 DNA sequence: TGCAGTGTTGGGGGGCCTAATAGCAATCAGCCCCAGCATTTT. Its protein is CSVGGPNSNQPQHF.

The DNA of the CDR3 is TGCAGTGCGCCTTCCGAGCGGGGACTAGCCAAAAACATTCAGTACTTC. This encodes CSAPSERGLAKNIQYF. The chain employs TRBV20-1 and TRBJ2-4, with 7 bases fitting TRBD2. The CDR3 contains 16 residues. CDR1 and CDR2 from the germline V gene are DFQATT and SNEGSKA (reference sequence). Trimming took 6 bases from V and 0 from J; bases not matched to a gene: 11.

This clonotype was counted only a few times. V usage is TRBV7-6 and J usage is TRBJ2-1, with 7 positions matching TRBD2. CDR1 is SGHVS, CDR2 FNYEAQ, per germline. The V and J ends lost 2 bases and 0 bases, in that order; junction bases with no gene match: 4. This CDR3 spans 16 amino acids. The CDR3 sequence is CASSLTSGDSYNEQFF. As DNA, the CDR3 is TGTGCCAGCAGCTTAACCAGCGGGGACTCCTACAATGAGCAGTTCTTC.

The CDR3 DNA follows: TGTGCCAGCAGCCCGACGCAAGCCAGCTCCTACGAGCAGTACTTC. It is translated as CASSPTQASSYEQYF. The chain links TRBV3-1 to TRBJ2-7; unclear D gene. V gave up 4 bases and J gave up 0 bases, with 13 bases separating them. The CDR3 contains 15 residues. Germline V gene lookup returns CDR1 LGHDT and CDR2 YNNKEL (reference sequence).

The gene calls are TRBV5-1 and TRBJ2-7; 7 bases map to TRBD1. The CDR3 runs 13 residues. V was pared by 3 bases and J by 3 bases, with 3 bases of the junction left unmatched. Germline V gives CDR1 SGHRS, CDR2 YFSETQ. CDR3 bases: TGCGCCAGCAGCTCGGGACAGCACTACGAGCAGTACTTC. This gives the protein CASSSGQHYEQYF.

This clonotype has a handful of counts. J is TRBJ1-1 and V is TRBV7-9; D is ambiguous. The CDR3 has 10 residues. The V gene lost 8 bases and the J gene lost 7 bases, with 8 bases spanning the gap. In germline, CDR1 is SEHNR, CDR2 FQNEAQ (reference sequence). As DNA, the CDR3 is TGTGCCAGCGGCACCTTTGAAGCTTTCTTT. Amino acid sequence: CASGTFEAFF.

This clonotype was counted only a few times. The chain's CDR3 is CAILAGTGELFF. The DNA for the CDR3 is TGTGCCATCCTAGCGGGAACCGGGGAGCTGTTTTTT. This sequence joins TRBV10-3 and TRBJ2-2; TRBD2 agrees at 9 bases. V dropped 8 bases and J dropped 5; count of bases not matched to a gene: 0. CDR3 length: 12 residues. Germline values: CDR1 ENHRY, CDR2 SYGVKD.

This CDR3 is CASSQGLAGAGNEQYF. Here the CDR3 DNA reads TGCGCCAGCAGCCAAGGACTAGCGGGAGCGGGGAACGAGCAGTACTTC. The chain couples TRBV4-3 to TRBJ2-7; 12 bases fit TRBD2. The CDR3 contains 16 residues. From germline, CDR1 is LGHNA and CDR2 YSLEER. After removal of 1 base from V and 5 bases from J, the junction contained 6 bases not matched to a gene.

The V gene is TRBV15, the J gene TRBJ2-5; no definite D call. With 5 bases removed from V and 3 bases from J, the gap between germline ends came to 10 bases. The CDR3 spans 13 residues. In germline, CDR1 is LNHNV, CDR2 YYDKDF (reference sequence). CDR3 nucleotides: TGTGCCACCAGCGGCCGAGTTGAAGAGACCCAGTACTTC. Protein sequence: CATSGRVEETQYF.

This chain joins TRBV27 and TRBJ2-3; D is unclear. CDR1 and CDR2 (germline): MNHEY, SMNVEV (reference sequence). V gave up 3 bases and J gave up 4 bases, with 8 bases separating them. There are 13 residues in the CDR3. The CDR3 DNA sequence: TGTGCCAGCAGTTTTACCCCGGCAGATACGCAGTATTTT. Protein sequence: CASSFTPADTQYF.

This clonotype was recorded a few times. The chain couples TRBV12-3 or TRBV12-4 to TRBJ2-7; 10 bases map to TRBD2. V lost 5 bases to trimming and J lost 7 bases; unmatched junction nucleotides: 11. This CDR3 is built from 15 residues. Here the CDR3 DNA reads TGTGCCAGCAGTCCGTCCCTAGCGGGAGTGGGTGAGCAGTACTTC. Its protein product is CASSPSLAGVGEQYF.

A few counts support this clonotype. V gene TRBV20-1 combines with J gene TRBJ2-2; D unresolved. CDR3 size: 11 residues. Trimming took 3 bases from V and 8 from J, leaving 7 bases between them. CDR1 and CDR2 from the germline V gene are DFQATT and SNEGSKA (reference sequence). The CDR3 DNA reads TGCAGTGCTAGTTCGGGTGGGGAGCTGTTTTTT. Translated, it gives CSASSGGELFF.

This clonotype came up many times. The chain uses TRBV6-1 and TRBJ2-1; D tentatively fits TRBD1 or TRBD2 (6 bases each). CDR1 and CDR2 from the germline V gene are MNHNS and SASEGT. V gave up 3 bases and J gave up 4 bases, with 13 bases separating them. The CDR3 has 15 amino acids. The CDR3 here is CASSEDSGLYNEQFF. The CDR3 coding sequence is TGTGCCAGCAGTGAGGACAGCGGGTTATACAATGAGCAGTTCTTC.

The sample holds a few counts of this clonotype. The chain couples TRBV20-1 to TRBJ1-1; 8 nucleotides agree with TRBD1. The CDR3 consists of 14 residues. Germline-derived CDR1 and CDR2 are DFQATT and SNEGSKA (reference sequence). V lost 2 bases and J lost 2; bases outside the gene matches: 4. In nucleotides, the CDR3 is TGCAGTGCTAGAAGTACAGGGGGAAACACTGAAGCTTTCTTT. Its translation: CSARSTGGNTEAFF.

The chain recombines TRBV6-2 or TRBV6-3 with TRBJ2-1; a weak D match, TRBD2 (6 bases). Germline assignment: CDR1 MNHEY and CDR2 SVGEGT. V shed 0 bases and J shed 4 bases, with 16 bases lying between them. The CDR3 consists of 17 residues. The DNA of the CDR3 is TGTGCCAGCAGTTACTCGGCCTACACTAGCAGATACAATGAGCAGTTCTTC. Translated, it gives CASSYSAYTSRYNEQFF.

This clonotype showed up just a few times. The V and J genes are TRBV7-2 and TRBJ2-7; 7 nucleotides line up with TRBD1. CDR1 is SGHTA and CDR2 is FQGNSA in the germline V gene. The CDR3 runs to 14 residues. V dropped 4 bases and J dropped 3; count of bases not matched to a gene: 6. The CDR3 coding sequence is TGTGCCAGCAGCTCAACTGGACAGGTCTACGAGCAGTACTTC. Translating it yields CASSSTGQVYEQYF.

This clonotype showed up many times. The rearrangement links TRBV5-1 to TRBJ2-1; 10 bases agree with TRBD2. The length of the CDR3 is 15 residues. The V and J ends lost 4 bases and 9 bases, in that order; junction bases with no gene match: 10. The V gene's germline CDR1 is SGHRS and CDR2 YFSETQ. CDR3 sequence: CASSPRTSGPGEQFF. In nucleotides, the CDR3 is TGCGCCAGCAGCCCGCGGACTAGCGGACCCGGTGAGCAGTTCTTC.

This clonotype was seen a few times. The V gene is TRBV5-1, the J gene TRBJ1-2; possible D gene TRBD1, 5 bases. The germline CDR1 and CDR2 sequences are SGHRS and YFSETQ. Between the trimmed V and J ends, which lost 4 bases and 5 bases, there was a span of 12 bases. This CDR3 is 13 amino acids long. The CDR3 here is CASSPQGRYGYTF. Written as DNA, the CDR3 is TGCGCCAGCAGCCCCCAGGGACGTTATGGCTACACCTTC.